What follows is one T cell receptor beta chain and its context. It has no known antigen specificity. Base qualities are not provided; no much larger clone lies one nucleotide away. TCRbeta CDR3 regions were amplified from genomic DNA using the immunoSEQ Assay, a bias-controlled multiplex PCR. From the authors' description of their analysis: Within the assay, amplification of reference gene primers was used to estimate how many nucleated cells each sample contained. Sequence reads were collapsed and filtered to measure the absolute abundance of every unique TCRbeta CDR3 rearrangement. For each sample, productive Simpson clonality was calculated by taking the square root of Simpson's diversity index across productive rearrangements. The table was pulled from immuneACCESS by TCRdb, which kept in-frame rearrangements only. Such tables lose some clones; where checked, under half of the loss comes from unresolved V genes, and the rest has no known cause. The V and J calls and clone size are taken from that table; D and trimming were inferred from the DNA. A total of more than 250,000 clones appear in this sample, around 87% of them only once. The ten largest clones add up to 1% of the sample.

The CDR3 numbers 20 residues from cysteine through phenylalanine. Only the CDR3 region is kept as DNA, spanning 60 bases read in frame from base 1. The germline V and J ends show losses of 0 bases and 0 bases respectively, and no gene match explains 10 bases of the junction. CDR1 and CDR2 are read off the germline V gene as SGHTA and FQGNSA. The data stem from a study of blood T cell repertoires in COVID-19 (dated by TCRdb to the early 2020s). Background for the entire study: Samples covering the acute and convalescent phases of COVID-19 were provided by collaborators in the United States, Italy and Spain. Subjects who had been exposed to COVID-19, were actively infected with it, or had recovered from it provided the deeply sampled blood TCRbeta repertoires that made up the dataset. Samples were obtained from the ongoing ImmuneRACE study (first 160 participants) and from some 1,200 subjects provided by 6 global collaborators. HLA class I and class II types, where available, came from metadata supplied by the sample provider rather than from assay-based typing. A freely available public database, intended as a resource for researchers studying the immune response to SARS-CoV-2, is where the repertoires were released. Sample metadata almost always included a de-identified subject ID, COVID-19 status, age in years and sex. The material from the prospective study consisted of cDNA or gDNA derived from T cells, B-cell-depleted T cells, or PBMCs. Overall study results and their limits: The amount of clinical and demographic metadata varied by source and participant and was provided uncurated.

Each collaborating institution followed its own protocols to collect whole blood in K2EDTA tubes. Collaborator samples were shipped for TCRbeta analysis as frozen whole blood, isolated PBMCs, or DNA extracted from either sample type. Sequenced sample: peripheral blood. The receptor was isolated from a man in his fifties or sixties with active or convalescent COVID-19. The V and J genes are TRBV7-2 and TRBJ2-3; 12 bases in the junction line up with TRBD2. The CDR3 region has the sequence CASSLAPRTSGNTSTDTQYF. The nucleotide sequence reads as follows: TGTGCCAGCAGCTTAGCGCCAAGGACTAGCGGGAACACTAGCACAGATACGCAGTATTTT.